Below, 5 T cell receptor beta chains from the same sample are listed, as sequenced in a study of PD-L1 blockade in urothelial cancer. Specified time point: pretreatment peripheral blood. Sequenced by immunoSEQ multiplex PCR; TCRdb stores in-frame clones only, minus some. The sample holds about 63,000 clones, roughly 80% seen once. Sequenced material: PBMCs, taken around atezolizumab (anti-PD-L1) treatment. Receptor source: an older man with urothelial cancer.

The chain links TRBV7-9 to TRBJ2-6, with TRBD2 matching 10 bases. The V and J ends lost 3 bases and 1 base, in that order; junction bases with no gene match: 6. CDR1 SEHNR and CDR2 FQNEAQ come from the germline V gene (reference sequence). The CDR3 is 18 amino acids. CDR3 in DNA: TGTGCCAGCAGCTTCAGCGGGGGGGCTTTTTCTGGGGCCAACGTCCTGACTTTC. Its translation is CASSFSGGAFSGANVLTF.

Here the CDR3 reads CASSTSSGRAWNEQFF. The CDR3 region has the DNA TGTGCCAGCAGTACTTCTAGCGGGAGGGCCTGGAATGAGCAGTTCTTC. The rearrangement uses TRBV7-9 and TRBJ2-1; 12 bases are a match to TRBD2. With V trimmed by 6 bases and J by 7 bases, 10 bases remained unmatched. The CDR3 spans 16 residues. Germline V gene lookup returns CDR1 SEHNR and CDR2 FQNEAQ (reference sequence).

The chain couples TRBV2 to TRBJ2-7; 13 positions match TRBD2. Germline lookup yields CDR1 SNHLY and CDR2 FYNNEI. V gave up 3 bases and J gave up 3 bases; unmatched junction bases: 2. This CDR3 spans 15 amino acids. The CDR3 coding sequence is TGTGCCAGCAGTGAGGGACTAGCGGGGAACTACGAGCAGTACTTC. It yields the protein CASSEGLAGNYEQYF.

CDR3: CSVDVLADDKGSEQFF. The CDR3 coding sequence is TGCAGCGTTGACGTCCTAGCAGATGATAAGGGTAGTGAGCAGTTCTTC. The chain links TRBV29-1 to TRBJ2-1; weak D call: TRBD2 (5 bases). Germline CDR1 SQVTM, CDR2 ANQGSEA. V lost 3 bases to trimming and J lost 9 bases, with 24 bases between them. The CDR3 is made up of 16 amino acids.

CDR3 sequence: CASSRTGFDGELFF. The CDR3 DNA reads as TGTGCCAGCAGCCGGACAGGTTTTGACGGGGAGCTGTTTTTT. The gene calls are TRBV11-3 and TRBJ2-2, with 7 bases aligning to TRBD1. CDR1 SGHNT and CDR2 YENEEA come from the germline V gene. This CDR3 contains 14 residues. Trimming removed 5 bases from V and 7 bases from J; junction bases left unmatched: 7.